The 27 T cell receptor beta chains in this list originate from one sample, sequenced in a study of T cell repertoires in cytomegalovirus infection. TCRdb analysed the reads with MiXCR anew, one entry per CDR3 protein. The sample has hundreds of thousands of distinct CDR3 sequences, 11% seen once. Sequencing was carried out using PBMCs. The source is a human donor in good health (CMV status not recorded). Some clones in this sample may be carry-over from other donors' samples.

This clonotype was detected only once. An end of the junction differs from the germline gene, which may be a read error. The V gene is TRBV7-9, the J gene TRBJ2-1, with D perhaps matching TRBD2 (5 bases). This CDR3 spans 14 amino acids. The germline CDR1 and CDR2 sequences are SEHNR and FQNEAQ (reference sequence). This CDR3 reads CAISSRTLQIEQFF. The DNA of the CDR3 is TGTGCCATCAGCTCCAGGACTCTCCAAATTGAGCAGTTCTTC.

This clonotype showed up just a few times. The chain links TRBV20-1 to TRBJ1-1, with D maybe TRBD1 (5 bases). The CDR3 contains 13 residues. Germline loops: CDR1 DFQATT, CDR2 SNEGSKA (reference sequence). Trimming pared 3 bases from V and 1 base from J, leaving 9 bases between. CDR3 protein: CSASLGGNTEAFF. CDR3 in DNA: TGCAGTGCTAGCTTGGGGGGGAACACTGAAGCTTTCTTT.

This chain links TRBV5-1 with TRBJ1-1; 12 nucleotides match TRBD1. V dropped 4 bases and J dropped 4; count of bases not matched to a gene: 14. The V gene's germline CDR1 is SGHRS and CDR2 YFSETQ. This CDR3 has 18 amino acids. As DNA, the CDR3 is TGCGCCAGCAGCCCAAGAGGGGGGACAGGGGGCTATAGCACTGAAGCTTTCTTT. This encodes CASSPRGGTGGYSTEAFF. Combining the CDR3 with reference TRBV5-1 and TRBJ1-1 gives the whole variable domain KAGVTQTPRYLIKTRGQQVTLSCSPISGHRSVSWYQQTPGQGLQFLFEYFSETQRNKGNFPGRFSGRQFSNSRSEMNVSTLELGDSALYLCASSPRGGTGGYSTEAFFGQGTRLTVV.

This clonotype appeared many times. V is TRBV6-2 or TRBV6-3 and J is TRBJ2-5, with 8 bases lining up with TRBD2. Germline CDR1 is MNHEY and CDR2 is SVGEGT. The CDR3 covers 15 residues. Trimming took 5 bases from V and 4 from J; bases not matched to a gene: 9. The chain's CDR3 is CASSPQEAGGETQYF. In DNA, the CDR3 is TGTGCCAGCAGTCCCCAGGAGGCGGGAGGAGAGACCCAGTACTTC.

The rearrangement uses TRBV9 and TRBJ2-5; tentative D call: TRBD2 (7 bases). The germline CDR1 and CDR2 sequences are SGDLS and YYNGEE. V was clipped by 0 bases and J by 4 bases, with 10 bases between them. This CDR3 is built from 14 residues. CDR3 DNA sequence: TGTGCCAGCAGCGTAGAAGGGGGGGGAGAGACCCAGTACTTC. This gives the protein CASSVEGGGETQYF.

In its sample, this clonotype was seen many times. J is TRBJ2-3 and V is TRBV7-9; 7 nucleotides line up with TRBD2. Germline V gives CDR1 SEHNR, CDR2 FQNEAQ (reference sequence). The CDR3 is 15 amino acids. Germline trimming cut 5 bases from V and 1 base from J; bases unmatched to any gene: 6. In DNA, the CDR3 is TGTGCCAGCAGCGCCGAGCTAGCGGGCACAGATACGCAGTATTTT. Translating it yields CASSAELAGTDTQYF.

This clonotype was detected only a few times. The rearrangement uses TRBV3-1 and TRBJ1-6, with D possibly being TRBD1 (6 bases). CDR3 length equals 14 residues. The ends were cut back, 6 bases at V and 10 bases at J, with 16 bases in the middle. Germline V gives CDR1 LGHDT, CDR2 YNNKEL (reference sequence). CDR3 loop: CASRHIRGLSPLHF. The CDR3, as DNA: TGTGCCAGCAGACACATCAGGGGTCTCTCACCCCTCCACTTT.

This clonotype was observed at least ten times. This chain links TRBV2 with TRBJ2-1; 12 bases align to TRBD2. V shed 6 bases, J shed 5 bases, and the junction held 2 bases outside the gene matches. The CDR3 is made up of 14 amino acids. Germline V gene lookup returns CDR1 SNHLY and CDR2 FYNNEI. The CDR3 DNA sequence: TGTGCCAGCAGCGGACTAGCGGGGCACAATGAGCAGTTCTTC. This translates into CASSGLAGHNEQFF.

This clonotype showed up many times. The V and J genes are TRBV6-2 or TRBV6-3 and TRBJ2-3; possibly TRBD2 for D (6 bases). The CDR3 consists of 12 residues. Per germline, CDR1 MNHEY and CDR2 SVGEGT. Trimming pared 0 bases from V and 8 bases from J, leaving 6 bases between. This chain's CDR3 is CASSYSGGTQYF. The CDR3 region has the DNA TGTGCCAGCAGTTACTCGGGGGGTACGCAGTATTTT.

This clonotype was detected only a few times. The chain joins TRBV11-2 to TRBJ1-1, with D perhaps TRBD1 (5 bases). Germline-derived CDR1 and CDR2 are SGHAT and FQNNGV. This CDR3 comprises 13 residues. Trimming removed 6 bases at V and 6 bases at J, with 14 bases between. The CDR3 bases are TGTGCCAGCAGAAGAACAGGACCGTCTGAAGCTTTCTTT. The encoded protein is CASRRTGPSEAFF. Full variable domain (missing parts from reference TRBV11-2 and TRBJ1-1): EAGVAQSPRYKIIEKRQSVAFWCNPISGHATLYWYQQILGQGPKLLIQFQNNGVVDDSQLPKDRFSAERLKGVDSTLKIQPAKLEDSAVYLCASRRTGPSEAFFGQGTRLTVV.

This clonotype was seen repeatedly, ten times or more. The chain carries TRBV29-1 and TRBJ2-5; D is unresolved. V was clipped by 8 bases and J by 0 bases, with 16 bases between them. This CDR3 spans 14 amino acids. The germline CDR1 and CDR2 sequences are SQVTM and ANQGSEA. The CDR3: CSSLALRDQETQYF. The CDR3, as DNA: TGCAGCAGCCTGGCCCTTAGAGACCAAGAGACCCAGTACTTC.

Concerning this clonotype itself: A read error may explain this, as a much larger clone is one base away. This rearrangement joins TRBV27 to TRBJ2-2; 7 bases line up with TRBD2. This CDR3 is built from 15 residues. Losses at the gene ends were 3 bases for V and 5 bases for J; bases not matched to a gene: 6. Germline CDR1 reads MNHEY; CDR2 reads SMNVEV (reference sequence). The CDR3 is CASSFEAGRTGELFF. The CDR3 nucleotides read TGTGCCAGCAGTTTTGAAGCGGGAAGGACCGGGGAGCTGTTTTTT.

This clonotype was counted at least ten times. J is TRBJ2-2 and V is TRBV7-9; D is unresolved. The germline CDR1 and CDR2 sequences are SEHNR and FQNEAQ (reference sequence). Trimming stripped 1 base from V and 6 bases from J, with 9 bases between. The CDR3 sequence is 14 residues long. CDR3 in amino acids: CASSLERNSGELFF. DNA of the CDR3: TGTGCCAGCAGCTTAGAGAGAAACTCCGGGGAGCTGTTTTTT.

CDR3 nucleotides: TGCAGCGTTTCCGGGACAGGGTACGAGCAGTACTTC. Residues: CSVSGTGYEQYF. This chain joins TRBV29-1 and TRBJ2-7, with 9 bases lining up with TRBD1. The trim removed 5 bases at V and 4 bases at J, leaving 3 bases unmatched. Germline CDR1 and CDR2: SQVTM and ANQGSEA. The CDR3 has 12 amino acids.

This clonotype was detected many times. This chain joins TRBV20-1 and TRBJ2-4; 10 bases are a match to TRBD2. The germline V gene encodes CDR1 DFQATT and CDR2 SNEGSKA (reference sequence). CDR3 length equals 21 residues. The trim removed 0 bases at V and 1 base at J, leaving 18 bases unmatched. The CDR3, as DNA: TGCAGTGCTAGAGAAGCGGGGGGGCTTAAGAATAAGGGTGTTGCCAAAAACATTCAGTACTTC. Protein sequence: CSAREAGGLKNKGVAKNIQYF.

This clonotype was recorded many times. One junction end does not reproduce the germline sequence, and a read error may be involved. The CDR3 sequence: CASSLTGPNTEAFF. In DNA form, the CDR3 reads TGTGCCAGCAGCCTAACAGGGCCGAACACTGAAGCTTTCTTT. V usage is TRBV7-3 and J usage is TRBJ1-1; possible D gene TRBD1, 6 bases. The CDR3 sequence is 14 residues long. Germline CDR1 SGHTA, CDR2 FQGTGA.

This clonotype has just a few counts. The chain joins TRBV12-5 to TRBJ1-2; a weak D match, TRBD1 (6 bases). Per germline, CDR1 LGHNT and CDR2 FRNRAP. CDR3 length: 13 amino acids. Trimming shortened V by 7 bases and J by 2 bases, and 11 bases separated the two germline ends. The CDR3 region is CASATTGNYGYTF. The CDR3 DNA is TGTGCTAGTGCCACGACAGGAAACTATGGCTACACCTTC.

In this sample, this clonotype turned up many times. V usage is TRBV5-1 and J usage is TRBJ2-2, with a possible D match to TRBD1 (6 bases). Per the germline V gene, CDR1 is SGHRS and CDR2 is YFSETQ. Trimming left V 5 bases short and J 1 base short, with 15 bases between. This CDR3 has 16 amino acids. Here the CDR3 DNA reads TGCGCCAGCAGACAGGGCGCCCTCAGGAACACCGGGGAGCTGTTTTTT. This sequence encodes CASRQGALRNTGELFF.

This chain uses TRBV28 with TRBJ2-7, with unresolved D. V lost 3 bases, J lost 2 bases, and 5 bases lay in between. Germline CDR1 reads MDHEN; CDR2 reads SYDVKM. The CDR3 has 12 residues. DNA of the CDR3: TGTGCCAGCAGTTTTTTTCCCTACGAGCAGTACTTC. Translating gives CASSFFPYEQYF.

This clonotype has at least ten counts. The chain combines TRBV7-8 with TRBJ2-1; TRBD2 matches at 14 bases. Germline V lookup: CDR1 SGHVS, CDR2 FQNEAQ. The CDR3 runs 16 residues. J gave up 8 bases and V 4 bases, and 7 bases lay outside the gene matches. This CDR3 is CASSSGLAGVVDEQFF. The CDR3 nucleotides are TGTGCCAGCAGCTCGGGACTAGCGGGGGTGGTGGATGAGCAGTTCTTC. Full variable domain (remainder filled in from reference TRBV7-8 and TRBJ2-1): GAGVSQSPRYKVAKRGQDVALRCDPISGHVSLFWYQQALGQGPEFLTYFQNEAQLDKSGLPSDRFFAERPEGSVSTLKIQRTQQEDSAVYLCASSSGLAGVVDEQFFGPGTRLTVL.

This sequence joins TRBV7-9 and TRBJ1-5; D is ambiguous. The CDR3 sequence is 16 residues long. V lost 5 bases, J lost 5 bases, and 19 bases lay in between. Germline V gene sequence: CDR1 SEHNR, CDR2 FQNEAQ (reference sequence). CDR3 DNA: TGTGCCAGCAGCCCCCTGGCTGGGTTAGAGGATCAGCCCCAGCATTTT. Encoded protein: CASSPLAGLEDQPQHF.

The rearrangement links TRBV9 to TRBJ2-1; 8 nucleotides line up with TRBD1. There are 15 residues in the CDR3. V lost 4 bases to trimming and J lost 7 bases; unmatched junction nucleotides: 10. Germline lookup yields CDR1 SGDLS and CDR2 YYNGEE. The CDR3 protein is CASSPRQGSLNEQFF. The CDR3 DNA is TGTGCCAGCAGCCCCCGACAGGGGTCCTTGAATGAGCAGTTCTTC. Complete variable domain (other parts from reference TRBV9 and TRBJ2-1): DSGVTQTPKHLITATGQRVTLRCSPRSGDLSVYWYQQSLDQGLQFLIQYYNGEERAKGNILERFSAQQFPDLHSELNLSSLELGDSALYFCASSPRQGSLNEQFFGPGTRLTVL.

The chain has TRBV4-2 and TRBJ1-2, with no clear D. The CDR3 length is 15 residues. V was cut by 7 bases and J by 0 bases, with 15 bases left in between. Germline-derived CDR1 and CDR2 are LGHNA and YNFKEQ. The CDR3 protein is CASTPRQDSNYGYTF. Written as DNA, the CDR3 is TGTGCCAGCACTCCGCGGCAGGACTCTAACTATGGCTACACCTTC.

The sample holds many counts of this clonotype. V and J are TRBV11-2 and TRBJ2-4; 8 nucleotides line up with TRBD2. From germline, CDR1 is SGHAT and CDR2 FQNNGV. V shed 2 bases and J 7 bases; nucleotides not matched to a gene: 13. The CDR3 is 17 amino acids. Here the CDR3 reads CASSLTSPGGIENIQYF. CDR3 sequence (DNA): TGTGCCAGCAGCTTAACTTCCCCGGGAGGGATAGAGAACATTCAGTACTTC.

This clonotype was seen repeatedly, ten times or more. The rearrangement joins TRBV20-1 to TRBJ1-1; D not certain. The CDR3 runs to 12 residues. Germline loops: CDR1 DFQATT, CDR2 SNEGSKA (reference sequence). The germline V and J ends were trimmed by 5 bases and 8 bases, with 15 bases remaining between them. The CDR3 DNA reads TGCAGTGCTGTTGACGGGTACCTCGAAGCTTTCTTT. Translation: CSAVDGYLEAFF.

This clonotype was detected ten times or more. The V and J genes are TRBV7-8 and TRBJ2-7, with a weak D call TRBD2 (6 bases). V lost 5 bases and J lost 5, with 13 bases in between. The CDR3 is made up of 13 amino acids. CDR1 and CDR2 (germline): SGHVS, FQNEAQ. CDR3 sequence reads: CASSPQEGNEQYF. CDR3 coding DNA: TGTGCCAGCAGCCCCCAGGAGGGGAACGAGCAGTACTTC.

This clonotype was counted many times. The J gene is TRBJ2-6, the V gene TRBV25-1, with unresolved D. The V gene's germline CDR1 is MGHDK and CDR2 SYGVNS. The germline V and J ends were trimmed by 4 bases and 3 bases, with 10 bases remaining between them. This CDR3 spans 15 amino acids. Here the CDR3 DNA reads TGTGCCAGCAGTGGGTACACGGGTGGGGCCAACGTCCTGACTTTC. Protein sequence: CASSGYTGGANVLTF.